The sequence of this TCR beta chain was determined in a study of T-cell reconstitution after alpha-beta-depleted transplantation in children. Preparation of the TCRbeta library involved a method that used unique molecular identifiers. TCRdb analysed the PCR reads with MiXCR anew, one entry per CDR3 protein. The table lists about 110,000 distinct CDR3 sequences, 10% of them singletons, with about 7.3% in the top ten. This clonotype was recorded many times. The CDR3 is 14 residues long. The ends were cut back, 10 bases at V and 0 bases at J, with 13 bases in the middle. CDR1 is ENHRY and CDR2 is SYGVKD in the germline V gene.

The rearrangement uses TRBV10-3 and TRBJ2-1, with D possibly being TRBD1 (6 bases). Sequencing was performed on PBMCs from the stem cell graft donor, taken from the stem cell graft. The sequence was obtained from a human donor who donated a stem cell graft to a child with acute lymphoblastic leukemia. CDR3 coding DNA: TGTGCCACCACAACAGGGAGCTCCTACAATGAGCAGTTCTTC. As protein: CATTTGSSYNEQFF.